This note documents a single T cell receptor beta chain sequence. TCRdb's table, derived via immunoSEQ multiplex PCR, lists solely in-frame clones and lacks some. This sample has 75,000 to 100,000 clones, with 85% to 95% found just once. This entry belongs to a study of technical replicates of blood from a handful of donors. Trimming at V came to 8 bases and at J to 2 bases, leaving 8 bases not matched to a gene. The CDR3 has 14 amino acids. CDR1 and CDR2 (germline): GTSNPN, SVGIG (reference sequence). The sample consisted of T cells isolated from PBMCs. This TCR derives from a human donor in good health. This sequence joins TRBV30 and TRBJ2-3, with 9 positions matching TRBD2. The CDR3 coding sequence is TGTGCCACCCCTAGCGGGATCGACACAGATACGCAGTATTTT. Translating it yields CATPSGIDTDTQYF.